This T cell receptor (beta chain) was sequenced during a study of somatic mutations in cytotoxic T cells in rheumatoid arthritis. Notes on the study in general: TRBV07's slight underrepresentation, observed in rheumatoid arthritis patients, lacked adjustment for multiple comparisons.

Germline-derived CDR1 and CDR2 are MNHEY and SVGAGI. CDR3 length: 16 amino acids. V was clipped by 0 bases and J by 3 bases; unmatched bases: 5. About this clone: Its antigen is unknown.

This table comes from immunoSEQ multiplex PCR, and its TCRdb copy is limited to in-frame clones, with some not included. The sample has about 14,000 clones, 85% to 95% seen once. The chain employs TRBV6-5 and TRBJ2-1, with 7 bases lining up with TRBD2. Sequenced: CD4+ T cells sorted from blood. This receptor was obtained from a man in his 70s with rheumatoid arthritis. CDR3 DNA: TGTGCCAGCAGTTACTCCCCCAGCGGGAACTACAATGAGCAGTTCTTC. Translating gives CASSYSPSGNYNEQFF.